This T cell receptor beta chain appears in the sequencing data of a study of Tregs in tolerant kidney transplant recipients. Study-level background: Related graft donors supplied nonmyeloablative bone marrow transplants, and mixed chimerism was transient. General study findings and limits: Nucleotide sequences could not be compared across some patients' samples due to primer changes.

Thawed PBMCs were FACS-sorted into unstimulated CD4+CD25+CD127- regulatory T cells, CD4+CD25- non-regulatory cells, CD4 and CD8 cells. Concerning this clone: Its antigen is unknown. The CDR3 end is not reached by the read, which stops 3 residues before it; the germline J gene fills it in.

The CDR3 spans 15 residues. The germline V gene has CDR1 LNHDA and CDR2 SQIVND (reference sequence). The V and J ends lost 6 bases and 1 base respectively, with 16 bases between them. TCRdb keeps only in-frame clones here, not all; method: immunoSEQ multiplex PCR. The table lists roughly 50,000 clones. The sequencing used CD4+ T cells from blood, collected before the transplant. The rearrangement uses TRBV19 and TRBJ2-7, with D possibly being TRBD1 (5 bases). The clonotype was recovered from a human donor who received a combined kidney and bone marrow transplant. CDR3 amino acids: CASSLQGGGSYEQYF. CDR3 DNA (partial): TGTGCCAGTAGCCTCCAGGGCGGTGGGTCCTACGAG.